A single sample is the source of the 21 T cell receptor beta chains below, sequenced in a study of blood T cell repertoires in COVID-19. Assay: immunoSEQ multiplex PCR; the TCRdb copy retains only in-frame clones and omits some. The table includes around 200,000 clones, 85% to 90% detected once. The specimen sequenced was peripheral blood. The receptors stem from a man aged 18 to 35 with active or convalescent COVID-19.

The chain uses TRBV6-5 and TRBJ2-7, with 8 nucleotides matching TRBD1. CDR1 is MNHEY, CDR2 SVGAGI, per germline. The ends lost 4 bases at V and 2 bases at J; junction bases unmatched: 4. The CDR3 consists of 14 residues. The CDR3 nucleotides are TGTGCCAGCAGTTGGACAGGGCCTACCTACGAGCAGTACTTC. It translates to CASSWTGPTYEQYF.

This chain joins TRBV9 and TRBJ1-2; D not resolved. The CDR3 is 12 residues long. Trimming cost V 4 bases and J 8 bases, with 12 bases left between them. The germline gives CDR1 SGDLS, CDR2 YYNGEE. The CDR3, as DNA: TGTGCCAGCAGCCCTCACGAGGGCGGCTACACCTTC. This encodes CASSPHEGGYTF.

Comment on this clone: Other DNA sequences of this sample code for an identical CDR3. The chain links TRBV12-3 or TRBV12-4 to TRBJ1-1, with a possible D match to TRBD1 (5 bases). The V end lost 5 bases, the J end lost 5 bases, and 9 bases lay between the germline ends. This CDR3 has 12 amino acids. CDR3 sequence: CASSPAGTEAFF. The CDR3 bases are TGTGCCAGCAGTCCAGCAGGGACTGAAGCTTTCTTT.

The CDR3 sequence is CAWSYTRREEAFF. The DNA of the CDR3 is TGTGCCTGGAGTTATACACGACGGGAAGAAGCTTTCTTT. The rearrangement uses TRBV30 and TRBJ1-1; D is undetermined. Germline lookup yields CDR1 GTSNPN and CDR2 SVGIG (reference sequence). V lost 2 bases and J lost 8, with 15 bases in between. The length of the CDR3 is 13 residues.

This clone was seen more than once but under ten times. The chain has TRBV21-1 and TRBJ1-5; the table's D call, TRBD1, has no DNA check behind it. TRBV21-1 corresponds to a pseudogene. The CDR3 runs to 17 residues. Written as DNA, the CDR3 is TGTGCCAGCAGCACAAATCGGCCCGAGACAGGGGGCCAGCCCCAGCATTTT. This translates into CASSTNRPETGGQPQHF.

The sample holds a few counts of this clone. The rearrangement uses TRBV6-4 and TRBJ2-2, with D possibly being TRBD2 (6 bases). This CDR3 has 16 amino acids. The germline gives CDR1 MRHNA, CDR2 SNTAGT. Trimming shortened V by 2 bases and J by 5 bases, and 15 bases separated the two germline ends. The CDR3 DNA follows: TGTGCCAGCAGTGACCATGGGACTGGAGGGACCGGGGAGCTGTTTTTT. Protein sequence: CASSDHGTGGTGELFF.

The chain recombines TRBV4-1 with TRBJ1-1; 11 bases are a match to TRBD1. V shed 4 bases, J shed 0 bases, and the junction held 13 bases outside the gene matches. CDR1 is MGHRA, CDR2 YSYEKL, per germline. The CDR3 covers 19 residues. The CDR3 protein is CASSPTPGTGGGMNTEAFF. The CDR3 DNA is TGCGCCAGCAGCCCGACACCCGGGACAGGGGGGGGGATGAACACTGAAGCTTTCTTT.

This clone was picked up one time. This chain joins TRBV28 and TRBJ2-5, with unresolved D. Deletions cut 3 bases from V and 0 bases from J, with 8 bases between. In germline, CDR1 is MDHEN, CDR2 SYDVKM. This CDR3 comprises 14 residues. This CDR3 is CASSFGGYQETQYF. The CDR3 DNA reads as TGTGCCAGCAGTTTCGGCGGCTACCAAGAGACCCAGTACTTC.

The gene calls are TRBV7-9 and TRBJ2-1; D is unclear. The CDR3 has 14 residues. V lost 1 base and J lost 3, with 7 bases in between. Germline V gives CDR1 SEHNR, CDR2 FQNEAQ (reference sequence). The CDR3 coding sequence is TGTGCCAGCAGCTTAGAAATCAGCTACAATGAGCAGTTCTTC. It codes for CASSLEISYNEQFF.

This chain's CDR3 is CASWTVDNSPLHF. The CDR3 region has the DNA TGTGCCAGCTGGACAGTGGATAATTCACCCCTCCACTTT. The V call is TRBV6-5, the J call TRBJ1-6; weak D call: TRBD1 (6 bases). From germline, CDR1 is MNHEY and CDR2 SVGAGI. Between the trimmed V and J ends, which lost 8 bases and 5 bases, there was a span of 10 bases. This CDR3 is built from 13 residues.

The rearrangement links TRBV5-4 to TRBJ2-7; the match to TRBD2 covers 8 bases. The CDR3 has 16 amino acids. Losses at the gene ends were 0 bases for V and 4 bases for J; bases not matched to a gene: 9. CDR1 is SGHNT, CDR2 YYREEE, per germline (reference sequence). In nucleotides, the CDR3 is TGTGCCAGCAGCTTGGAAGCGGGAGTAAAGATTTACGAGCAGTACTTC. This gives the protein CASSLEAGVKIYEQYF.

The chain couples TRBV10-3 to TRBJ1-2, with D maybe TRBD1 (6 bases). The V gene lost 8 bases and the J gene lost 7 bases, with 14 bases spanning the gap. CDR3 length equals 12 residues. The V gene's germline CDR1 is ENHRY and CDR2 SYGVKD. The CDR3 here is CAIAGDRFGYTF. CDR3 in DNA: TGTGCCATCGCAGGGGACCGGTTTGGCTACACCTTC.

J is TRBJ1-1 and V is TRBV6-5; maybe TRBD1 (5 bases). Trimming removed 6 bases from V and 11 bases from J, with 16 bases in between. CDR1 MNHEY and CDR2 SVGAGI come from the germline V gene. This CDR3 comprises 12 residues. The DNA for the CDR3 is TGTGCCAGCAGCCCGGCGGGGGAAATCGCTTTCTTT. Residues: CASSPAGEIAFF.

The CDR3 coding sequence is TGTGCCAGCATCCGGGGGGCTCGTGATAGCAATCAGCCCCAGCATTTT. It specifies CASIRGARDSNQPQHF. The chain couples TRBV28 to TRBJ1-5; a possible D gene is TRBD1 (6 bases). CDR3 length equals 16 residues. V was clipped by 7 bases and J by 0 bases, with 16 bases between them. CDR1 and CDR2 from the germline V gene are MDHEN and SYDVKM. The full variable domain, rest sourced from reference TRBV28 and TRBJ1-5, is DVKVTQSSRYLVKRTGEKVFLECVQDMDHENMFWYRQDPGLGLRLIYFSYDVKMKEKGDIPEGYSVSREKKERFSLILESASTNQTSMYLCASIRGARDSNQPQHFGDGTRLSIL.

The gene calls are TRBV5-4 and TRBJ2-2; possibly TRBD1 for D (5 bases). The germline V gene encodes CDR1 SGHNT and CDR2 YYREEE (reference sequence). The V end was cut by 9 bases, the J end by 2 bases, with 11 bases between. The CDR3 is 13 residues long. In DNA form, the CDR3 reads TGTGCCACCAGAGACAGAAACACCGGGGAGCTGTTTTTT. It translates to CATRDRNTGELFF. Based on the CDR3 plus reference TRBV5-4 and TRBJ2-2, the full variable domain is ETGVTQSPTHLIKTRGQQVTLRCSSQSGHNTVSWYQQALGQGPQFIFQYYREEENGRGNFPPRFSGLQFPNYSSELNVNALELDDSALYLCATRDRNTGELFFGEGSRLTVL.

This clone was detected only once. The V and J genes are TRBV6-5 and TRBJ2-7; a weak D match, TRBD1 (6 bases). Germline V gene sequence: CDR1 MNHEY, CDR2 SVGAGI. The CDR3 is made up of 15 amino acids. Trimming stripped 6 bases from V and 2 bases from J, with 17 bases between. This CDR3 reads CASSPSGVPTYEQYF. Here the CDR3 DNA reads TGTGCCAGCAGCCCGTCAGGGGTCCCCACCTACGAGCAGTACTTC.

In the case of this clone: The same CDR3 arises from other DNA sequences in this sample as well. This sequence joins TRBV5-1 and TRBJ2-3, with 14 bases aligning to TRBD2. The V gene's germline CDR1 is SGHRS and CDR2 YFSETQ. V lost 0 bases, J lost 3 bases, and 0 bases stayed unmatched. The CDR3 loop spans 16 amino acids. The CDR3 here is CASSLGTSGRTDTQYF. The CDR3 region has the DNA TGCGCCAGCAGCTTGGGGACTAGCGGGAGGACAGATACGCAGTATTTT.

The chain employs TRBV5-1 and TRBJ2-1; possibly TRBD1 for D (5 bases). The CDR3 runs 14 residues. CDR1 is SGHRS and CDR2 is YFSETQ in the germline V gene. Trimming left V 0 bases short and J 7 bases short, with 11 bases between. The CDR3 sequence: CASSLGGKGNEQFF. CDR3 nucleotide sequence: TGCGCCAGCAGCTTGGGGGGAAAGGGGAATGAGCAGTTCTTC.

The chain links TRBV30 to TRBJ1-5; D perhaps matches TRBD1 (5 bases). The CDR3 is 13 residues long. Germline CDR1 reads GTSNPN; CDR2 reads SVGIG (reference sequence). V was clipped by 5 bases and J by 3 bases, with 11 bases between them. The DNA of the CDR3 is TGTGCCTGGGACCAGGGTCACAATCAGCCCCAGCATTTT. The encoded protein is CAWDQGHNQPQHF.

The CDR3 DNA reads as TGCAGCGTTGGCCCCGACAGAAGATTAACTAGCACAGATACGCAGTATTTT. This gives the protein CSVGPDRRLTSTDTQYF. The chain recombines TRBV29-1 with TRBJ2-3; possible D gene TRBD1, 5 bases. V lost 4 bases and J lost 0, with 20 bases in between. Per the germline V gene, CDR1 is SQVTM and CDR2 is ANQGSEA. The CDR3 runs 17 residues.

Here the CDR3 DNA reads TGTGCCAGCAGCTTACAGGAACTGTATGGCTACACCTTC. Translation: CASSLQELYGYTF. The rearrangement links TRBV7-9 to TRBJ1-2, with D unresolved. The germline V gene has CDR1 SEHNR and CDR2 FQNEAQ (reference sequence). V dropped 2 bases and J dropped 5 bases, with 9 bases sitting between them. This CDR3 contains 13 residues.